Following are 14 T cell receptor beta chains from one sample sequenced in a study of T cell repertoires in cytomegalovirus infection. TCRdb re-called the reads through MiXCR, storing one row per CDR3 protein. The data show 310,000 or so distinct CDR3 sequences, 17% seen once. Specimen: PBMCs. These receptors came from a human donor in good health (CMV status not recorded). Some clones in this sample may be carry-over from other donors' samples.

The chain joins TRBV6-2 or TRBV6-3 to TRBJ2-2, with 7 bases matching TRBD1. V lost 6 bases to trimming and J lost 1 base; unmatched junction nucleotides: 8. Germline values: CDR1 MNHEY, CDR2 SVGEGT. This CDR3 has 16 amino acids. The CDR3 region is CASSRNRGRNTGELFF. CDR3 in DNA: TGTGCCAGCAGCCGTAACAGGGGCAGGAACACCGGGGAGCTGTTTTTT.

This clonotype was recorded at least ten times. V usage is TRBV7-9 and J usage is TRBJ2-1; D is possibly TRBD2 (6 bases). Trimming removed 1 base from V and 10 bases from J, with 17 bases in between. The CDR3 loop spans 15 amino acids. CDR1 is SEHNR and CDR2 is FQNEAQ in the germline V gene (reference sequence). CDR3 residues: CASSLEPGLIIEQFF. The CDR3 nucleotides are TGTGCCAGCAGCTTAGAACCGGGACTCATTATAGAGCAGTTCTTC.

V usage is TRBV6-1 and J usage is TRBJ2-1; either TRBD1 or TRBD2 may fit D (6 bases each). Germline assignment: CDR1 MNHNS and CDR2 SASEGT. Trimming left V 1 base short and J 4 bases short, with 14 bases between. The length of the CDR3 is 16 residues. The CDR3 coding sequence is TGTGCCAGCAGTGAAGTAAGGCGGGGACATTACAATGAGCAGTTCTTC. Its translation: CASSEVRRGHYNEQFF.

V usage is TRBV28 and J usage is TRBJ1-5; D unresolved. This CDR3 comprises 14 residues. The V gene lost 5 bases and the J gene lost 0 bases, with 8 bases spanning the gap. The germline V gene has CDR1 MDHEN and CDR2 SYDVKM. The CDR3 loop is CASSKWDSNQPQHF. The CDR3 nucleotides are TGTGCCAGCAGTAAATGGGATAGCAATCAGCCCCAGCATTTT. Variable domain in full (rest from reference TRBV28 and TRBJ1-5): DVKVTQSSRYLVKRTGEKVFLECVQDMDHENMFWYRQDPGLGLRLIYFSYDVKMKEKGDIPEGYSVSREKKERFSLILESASTNQTSMYLCASSKWDSNQPQHFGDGTRLSIL.

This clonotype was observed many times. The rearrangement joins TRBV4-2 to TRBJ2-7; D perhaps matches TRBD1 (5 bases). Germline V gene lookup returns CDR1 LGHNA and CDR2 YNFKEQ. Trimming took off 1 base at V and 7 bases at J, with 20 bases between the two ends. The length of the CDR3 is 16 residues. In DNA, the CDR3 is TGTGCCAGCAGCCAAGTTGAAGACAGAGGCGATGGTGAGCAGTACTTC. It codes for CASSQVEDRGDGEQYF.

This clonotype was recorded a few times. DNA for the CDR3: TGTGCCAGCAGTTTAGGTCCCAGGGATCAGCCCCAGCATTTT. Protein: CASSLGPRDQPQHF. V and J are TRBV12-3 or TRBV12-4 and TRBJ1-5, with D possibly TRBD1 on 5 matching bases. V lost 1 base and J 5 bases, leaving 9 bases between the germline ends. The CDR3 is 14 amino acids.

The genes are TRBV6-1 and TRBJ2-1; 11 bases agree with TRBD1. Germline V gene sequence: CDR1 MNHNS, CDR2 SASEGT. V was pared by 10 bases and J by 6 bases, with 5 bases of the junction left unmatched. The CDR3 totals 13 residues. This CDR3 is CAIRGTGGNEQFF. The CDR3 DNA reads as TGTGCCATTAGGGGGACAGGGGGCAATGAGCAGTTCTTC.

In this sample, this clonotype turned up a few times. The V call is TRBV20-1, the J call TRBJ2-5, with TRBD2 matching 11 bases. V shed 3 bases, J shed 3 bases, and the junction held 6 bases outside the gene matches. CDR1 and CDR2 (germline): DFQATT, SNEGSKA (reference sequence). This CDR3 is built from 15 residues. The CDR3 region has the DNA TGCAGTGCTAGCAGACTAGCGGGGATGAAAGAGACCCAGTACTTC. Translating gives CSASRLAGMKETQYF.

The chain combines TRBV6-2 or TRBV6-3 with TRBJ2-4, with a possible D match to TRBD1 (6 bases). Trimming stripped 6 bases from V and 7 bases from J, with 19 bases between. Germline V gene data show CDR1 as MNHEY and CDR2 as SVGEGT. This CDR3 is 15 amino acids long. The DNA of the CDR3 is TGTGCCAGCAGCGAGATGCAGGGGTTCACGAACATTCAGTACTTC. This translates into CASSEMQGFTNIQYF.

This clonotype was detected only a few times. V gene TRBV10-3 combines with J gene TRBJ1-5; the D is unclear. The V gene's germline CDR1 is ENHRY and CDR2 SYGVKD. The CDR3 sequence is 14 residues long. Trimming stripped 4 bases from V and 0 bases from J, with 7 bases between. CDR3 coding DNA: TGTGCCATCAGTGTTGGAAATAGCAATCAGCCCCAGCATTTT. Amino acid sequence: CAISVGNSNQPQHF.

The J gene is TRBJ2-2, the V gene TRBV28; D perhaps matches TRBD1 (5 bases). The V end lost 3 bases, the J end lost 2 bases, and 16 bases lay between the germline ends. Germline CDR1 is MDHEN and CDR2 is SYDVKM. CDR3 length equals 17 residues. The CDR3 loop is CASSFWQGRSNTGELFF. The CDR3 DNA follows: TGTGCCAGCAGTTTTTGGCAGGGTCGTAGTAACACCGGGGAGCTGTTTTTT.

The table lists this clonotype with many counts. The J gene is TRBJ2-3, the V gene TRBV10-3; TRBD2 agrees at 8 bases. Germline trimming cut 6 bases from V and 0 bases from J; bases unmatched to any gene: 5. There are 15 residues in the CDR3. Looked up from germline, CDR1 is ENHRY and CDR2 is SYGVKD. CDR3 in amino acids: CAISPREGSTDTQYF. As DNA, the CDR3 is TGTGCCATCAGCCCCCGGGAGGGGAGCACAGATACGCAGTATTTT.

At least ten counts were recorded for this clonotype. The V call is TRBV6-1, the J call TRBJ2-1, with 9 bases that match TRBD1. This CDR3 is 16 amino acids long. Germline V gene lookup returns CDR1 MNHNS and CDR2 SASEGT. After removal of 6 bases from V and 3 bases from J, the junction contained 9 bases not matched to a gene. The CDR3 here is CASRQQGAVFYNEQFF. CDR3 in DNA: TGTGCCAGCAGGCAACAGGGGGCCGTGTTCTACAATGAGCAGTTCTTC.

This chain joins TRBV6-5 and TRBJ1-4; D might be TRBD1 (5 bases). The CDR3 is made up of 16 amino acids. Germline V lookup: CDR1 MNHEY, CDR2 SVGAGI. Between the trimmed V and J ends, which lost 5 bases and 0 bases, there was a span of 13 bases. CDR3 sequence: CASSTIEQATNEKLFF. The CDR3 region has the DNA TGTGCCAGCAGTACGATAGAACAGGCAACTAATGAAAAACTGTTTTTT.